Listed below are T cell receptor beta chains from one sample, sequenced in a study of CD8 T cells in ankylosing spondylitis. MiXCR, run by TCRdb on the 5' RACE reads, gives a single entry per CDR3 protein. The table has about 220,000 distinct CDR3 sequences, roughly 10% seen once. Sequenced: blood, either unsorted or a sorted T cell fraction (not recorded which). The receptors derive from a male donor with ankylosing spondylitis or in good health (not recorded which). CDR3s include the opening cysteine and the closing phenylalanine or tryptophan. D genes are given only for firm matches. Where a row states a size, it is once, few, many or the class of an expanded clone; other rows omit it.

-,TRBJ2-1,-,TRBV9,TGTGCCAGCAGCGCAGGATCGGGGTCTTCCCTTAATGAGCAGTTCTTC,CASSAGSGSSLNEQFF
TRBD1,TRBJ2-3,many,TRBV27,TGTGCCAGCAGTCCCCCGGGACAGGGGGCGCGAGATACGCAGTATTTT,CASSPPGQGARDTQYF
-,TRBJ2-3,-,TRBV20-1,TGCAGTGCTAGAGCACTTAACACAGATACGCGGTATTTT,CSARALNTDTRYF
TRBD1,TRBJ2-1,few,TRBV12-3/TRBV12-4,TGTGCCAGCAGCCGGGACAGGGAGGCCTACAATGAGCAGTTCTTC,CASSRDREAYNEQFF
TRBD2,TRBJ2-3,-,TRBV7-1,TGTGCCAGCAGCGCGAGAATAGCGGGGGGACCCACAGATACGCAGTATTTT,CASSARIAGGPTDTQYF
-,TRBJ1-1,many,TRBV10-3,TGTGCCATCAGATACAGGGAAGTGAACACTGAAGCTTTCTTT,CAIRYREVNTEAFF
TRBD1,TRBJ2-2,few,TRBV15,TGTGCCACCAGCAGAGATAGGACAGGGGGCACCGGGGAGCTGTTTTTT,CATSRDRTGGTGELFF
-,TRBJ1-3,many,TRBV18,TGTGCCAGCTCACCTGGGCAGTCCTCTGGAAACACCATATATTTT,CASSPGQSSGNTIYF
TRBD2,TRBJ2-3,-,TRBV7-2,TGTGCCAGCAGCTTTAGCGGGGGGGCGCTGGATACGCAGTATTTT,CASSFSGGALDTQYF
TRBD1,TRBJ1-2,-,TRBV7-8,TGTGCCAGCAGCTTAGACAGGGGCGTTAACTATGGCTACACCTTC,CASSLDRGVNYGYTF
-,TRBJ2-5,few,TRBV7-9,TGTGCCAGCAGCTTACTTAGAGGCGGCTCGGAGACCCAGTACTTC,CASSLLRGGSETQYF
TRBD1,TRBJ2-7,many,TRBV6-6,TGTGCCAGCAGGCTTGCGACAGGGTCCGAGCAGTACTTC,CASRLATGSEQYF
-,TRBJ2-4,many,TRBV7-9,TGTGCCAGCAGCTTAAAAGCCCTCCCAGGGATAAGGGACATTCAGTACTTC,CASSLKALPGIRDIQYF
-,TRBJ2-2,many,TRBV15,TGTGCCACCAGCGGAGGGTTGAACACCGGGGAGCTGTTTTTT,CATSGGLNTGELFF
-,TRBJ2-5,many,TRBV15,TGTGCCACCAGCAGAGATCCCCAGTCGCAGACCCAGTACTTC,CATSRDPQSQTQYF
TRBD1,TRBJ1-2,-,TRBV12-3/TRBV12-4,TGTGCCAGCAGTCCGGACAGGGGCGCCGGGGGCTACACCTTC,CASSPDRGAGGYTF
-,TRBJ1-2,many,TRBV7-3,TGTGCCAGCAGCTTAGGTCAAAACTATGGCTACACCTTC,CASSLGQNYGYTF
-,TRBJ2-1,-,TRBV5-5,TGTGCCAGCAGCTTACCCCAACTAGAGAATGAGCAGTTCTTC,CASSLPQLENEQFF
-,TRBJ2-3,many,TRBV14,TGTGCCAGCAGCCAAGATCGAAGTTGGAGCGATACGCAGTATTTT,CASSQDRSWSDTQYF
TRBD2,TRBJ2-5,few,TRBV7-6,TGTGCCAGCAGCTTAGTAGGACTAGCGGGAGGGGAGACCCAGTACTTC,CASSLVGLAGGETQYF
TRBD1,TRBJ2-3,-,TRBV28,TGTGCCAGCAGTTTGATAGGACAGGGGTATGTCACAGATACGCAGTATTTT,CASSLIGQGYVTDTQYF
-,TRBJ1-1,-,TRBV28,TGTGCCACCAGAGTGGGAAAAACTGAAGCTTTCTTT,CATRVGKTEAFF
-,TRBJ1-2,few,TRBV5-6,TGTGCCAGCAGCACCTGGGGCAGAATGTATGGCTACACCTTC,CASSTWGRMYGYTF
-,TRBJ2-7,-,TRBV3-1,TGTACCAGCAACCCTGGGGGGACCTCCTACGAGCAGTACTTC,CTSNPGGTSYEQYF
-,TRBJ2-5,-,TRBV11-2,TGTGCCAGCAGCCCATCGGGACTTCAAGAGACCCAGTACTTC,CASSPSGLQETQYF